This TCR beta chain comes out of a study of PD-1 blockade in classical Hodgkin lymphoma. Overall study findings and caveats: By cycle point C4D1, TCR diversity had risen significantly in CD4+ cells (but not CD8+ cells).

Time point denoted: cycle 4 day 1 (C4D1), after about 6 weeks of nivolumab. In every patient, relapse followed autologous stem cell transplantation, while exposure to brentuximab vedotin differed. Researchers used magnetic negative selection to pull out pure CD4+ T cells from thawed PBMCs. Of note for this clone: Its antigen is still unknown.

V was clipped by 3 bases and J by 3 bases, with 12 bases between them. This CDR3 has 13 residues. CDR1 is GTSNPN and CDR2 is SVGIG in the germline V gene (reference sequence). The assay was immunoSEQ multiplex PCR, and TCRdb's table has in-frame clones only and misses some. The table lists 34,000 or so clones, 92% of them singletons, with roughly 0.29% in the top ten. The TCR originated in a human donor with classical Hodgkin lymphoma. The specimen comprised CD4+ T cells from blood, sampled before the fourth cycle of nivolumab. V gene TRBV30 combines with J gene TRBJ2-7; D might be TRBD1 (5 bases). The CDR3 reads CAWRTGFDYEQYF. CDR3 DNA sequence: TGTGCCTGGAGAACAGGATTCGACTACGAGCAGTACTTC.